Each of the 18 T cell receptor beta chains below was sequenced from the same sample in a study of T cell responses to AZD1222 COVID-19 vaccine. Only in-frame clones appear in the TCRdb table, and some are missing; sequencing was by immunoSEQ multiplex PCR. The sample has about 160,000 clones; roughly 94% are singletons. Here the sequenced sample was peripheral blood, taken 28 days after the second AZD1222 dose. Every receptor here comes from an adult who received the AZD1222 COVID-19 vaccine.

Only one count was recorded for this clone. This chain uses TRBV5-4 with TRBJ1-4; D is possibly TRBD1 (6 bases). Germline loops: CDR1 SGHNT, CDR2 YYREEE (reference sequence). The CDR3 runs to 14 residues. The V gene lost 1 base and the J gene lost 6 bases, with 10 bases spanning the gap. The CDR3 region has the DNA TGTGCCAGCAGCTTGAGGTCAGGGGATGAAAAACTGTTTTTT. Protein sequence: CASSLRSGDEKLFF.

The genes are TRBV7-2 and TRBJ2-1, with TRBD2 identical over 13 bases. Trimming took 5 bases from V and 8 from J; bases not matched to a gene: 12. Germline loops: CDR1 SGHTA, CDR2 FQGNSA. The CDR3 contains 17 residues. The CDR3 spells CASSPHRGLAGVDEQFF. In DNA, the CDR3 is TGTGCCAGCAGCCCCCATAGAGGACTAGCGGGAGTCGATGAGCAGTTCTTC.

This clone was counted between two and nine times. The genes are TRBV30 and TRBJ1-4; weak D call: TRBD1 (6 bases). Trimming removed 3 bases at V and 0 bases at J, with 8 bases between. The CDR3 is 14 amino acids. CDR1 is GTSNPN, CDR2 SVGIG, per germline (reference sequence). CDR3 nucleotide sequence: TGTGCCTGGAGCTGGGGGCCAACTAATGAAAAACTGTTTTTT. Translation gives CAWSWGPTNEKLFF.

This chain joins TRBV2 and TRBJ2-7, with TRBD1 as a possible D gene (6 bases). CDR3 length equals 12 residues. Trimming removed 7 bases from V and 3 bases from J, with 10 bases in between. Germline V gene lookup returns CDR1 SNHLY and CDR2 FYNNEI. The CDR3 sequence: CASTPDSYEQYF. Written as DNA, the CDR3 is TGTGCCAGCACTCCGGACAGCTACGAGCAGTACTTC.

This rearrangement joins TRBV6-1 to TRBJ2-1; D may be TRBD1 or TRBD2 (5 bases each). V was shortened by 4 bases and J by 1 base, with 14 bases between the two germline ends. The CDR3 extends over 16 amino acids. CDR1 is MNHNS, CDR2 SASEGT, per germline. In nucleotides, the CDR3 is TGTGCCAGCAGTGCCCGAGGGACCGCTTCCTACAATGAGCAGTTCTTC. Encoded protein: CASSARGTASYNEQFF.

The chain combines TRBV19 with TRBJ2-7; 8 positions match TRBD2. The V gene end was trimmed by 9 bases and the J gene end by 6 bases; junction bases not matched to a gene: 7. This CDR3 is 12 amino acids long. Germline values: CDR1 LNHDA, CDR2 SQIVND (reference sequence). CDR3: CASPAGGVEQYF. CDR3 nucleotides: TGTGCCAGCCCGGCGGGAGGTGTCGAGCAGTACTTC.

This sequence joins TRBV5-6 and TRBJ2-2; no definite D call. Germline-derived CDR1 and CDR2 are SGHDT and YYEEEE. CDR3 length: 15 residues. Trimming stripped 0 bases from V and 0 bases from J, with 6 bases between. The CDR3 sequence: CASSLGSANTGELFF. The CDR3 coding sequence is TGTGCCAGCAGCTTGGGGAGTGCGAACACCGGGGAGCTGTTTTTT.

This clone was detected once. This chain connects TRBV5-5 to TRBJ1-5; D call uncertain. Germline V gene data show CDR1 as SGHKS and CDR2 as YYEKEE (reference sequence). V lost 0 bases to trimming and J lost 1 base, with 8 bases between them. The CDR3 contains 15 residues. The CDR3 reads CASSLGQFSNQPQHF. The CDR3 coding sequence is TGTGCCAGCAGCTTGGGGCAGTTCAGCAATCAGCCCCAGCATTTT.

The chain uses TRBV29-1 and TRBJ2-3; D remains ambiguous. Germline CDR1 is SQVTM and CDR2 is ANQGSEA. The V gene lost 2 bases and the J gene lost 9 bases, with 18 bases spanning the gap. The CDR3 extends over 14 amino acids. Here the CDR3 reads CSVELGPGWVTQYF. The CDR3 DNA sequence: TGCAGCGTTGAATTGGGCCCTGGGTGGGTAACGCAGTATTTT.

In its sample, this clone was seen once. V is TRBV24-1 and J is TRBJ2-7, with a possible D match to TRBD2 (6 bases). V lost 3 bases to trimming and J lost 6 bases, with 14 bases between them. CDR3 length equals 14 residues. CDR1 is KGHDR, CDR2 SFDVKD, per germline. The CDR3 region is CATSDMAGKSEQYF. DNA for the CDR3: TGTGCCACCAGTGATATGGCGGGAAAGAGCGAGCAGTACTTC.

The chain carries TRBV6-1 and TRBJ2-7; no reliable D call. CDR1 and CDR2 (germline): MNHNS, SASEGT. CDR3 size: 13 residues. Trimming stripped 0 bases from V and 2 bases from J, with 5 bases between. The CDR3 sequence: CASSEALPYEQYF. In nucleotides, the CDR3 is TGTGCCAGCAGTGAAGCTCTCCCCTACGAGCAGTACTTC.

The chain uses TRBV5-1 and TRBJ2-3; 9 bases align to TRBD2. CDR1 and CDR2 (germline): SGHRS, YFSETQ. With V trimmed by 4 bases and J by 6 bases, 6 bases remained unmatched. CDR3 length equals 14 residues. CDR3 sequence: CASSSGGSRDTQYF. The CDR3 bases are TGCGCCAGCAGCAGCGGGGGGTCCCGGGATACGCAGTATTTT.

The chain links TRBV3-1 (or the pseudogene TRBV3-2) to TRBJ2-5; D not certain. The CDR3 has 13 residues. V gave up 4 bases and J gave up 2 bases, with 8 bases separating them. Germline lookup yields CDR1 LGHDT and CDR2 YNNKEL (reference sequence). The CDR3 DNA is TGTGCCAGCAGCCCTCAAGGACAAGAGACCCAGTACTTC. Translated: CASSPQGQETQYF.

V is TRBV25-1 and J is TRBJ2-3; 7 nucleotides agree with TRBD2. Germline V gene lookup returns CDR1 MGHDK and CDR2 SYGVNS. There are 15 residues in the CDR3. V lost 2 bases and J lost 0; bases outside the gene matches: 2. Here the CDR3 reads CASSEAGESTDTQYF. The CDR3 coding sequence is TGTGCCAGCAGTGAAGCGGGGGAGAGCACAGATACGCAGTATTTT.

V is TRBV2 and J is TRBJ1-1; D remains unclear. Germline V gene lookup returns CDR1 SNHLY and CDR2 FYNNEI. Trimming removed 5 bases at V and 8 bases at J, with 15 bases between. This CDR3 comprises 13 residues. The CDR3 DNA reads TGTGCCAGCAGTCAGGAGCGGAGTGCCGAAGCTTTCTTT. This codes for CASSQERSAEAFF.

The V gene is TRBV11-2, the J gene TRBJ2-2; 12 bases map to TRBD2. CDR1 and CDR2 (germline): SGHAT, FQNNGV. This CDR3 has 15 amino acids. J was trimmed by 7 bases and V by 5 bases; bases with no gene match: 5. The CDR3 is CASSTLAGGGGELFF. As DNA, the CDR3 is TGTGCCAGCAGCACACTAGCGGGAGGTGGCGGGGAGCTGTTTTTT.

The J gene is TRBJ1-1, the V gene TRBV30; perhaps TRBD1 as D (5 bases). Trimming pared 0 bases from V and 5 bases from J, leaving 13 bases between. The CDR3 is made up of 14 amino acids. Germline CDR1 GTSNPN, CDR2 SVGIG (reference sequence). CDR3 DNA: TGTGCCTGGAGTGTCGGCAGGGTAGGAACTGAAGCTTTCTTT. Translating gives CAWSVGRVGTEAFF. Together with reference TRBV30 and TRBJ1-1, the CDR3 gives the full variable domain: SQTIHQWPATLVQPVGSPLSLECTVEGTSNPNLYWYRQAAGRGLQLLFYSVGIGQISSEVPQNLSASRPQDRQFILSSKKLLLSDSGFYLCAWSVGRVGTEAFFGQGTRLTVV.

The chain couples TRBV20-1 to TRBJ2-1; D not resolved. The V end was cut by 2 bases, the J end by 4 bases, with 3 bases between. The V gene's germline CDR1 is DFQATT and CDR2 SNEGSKA (reference sequence). The CDR3 extends over 11 amino acids. CDR3 DNA: TGCAGTGCTAGACCATACAATGAGCAGTTCTTC. Its protein is CSARPYNEQFF.